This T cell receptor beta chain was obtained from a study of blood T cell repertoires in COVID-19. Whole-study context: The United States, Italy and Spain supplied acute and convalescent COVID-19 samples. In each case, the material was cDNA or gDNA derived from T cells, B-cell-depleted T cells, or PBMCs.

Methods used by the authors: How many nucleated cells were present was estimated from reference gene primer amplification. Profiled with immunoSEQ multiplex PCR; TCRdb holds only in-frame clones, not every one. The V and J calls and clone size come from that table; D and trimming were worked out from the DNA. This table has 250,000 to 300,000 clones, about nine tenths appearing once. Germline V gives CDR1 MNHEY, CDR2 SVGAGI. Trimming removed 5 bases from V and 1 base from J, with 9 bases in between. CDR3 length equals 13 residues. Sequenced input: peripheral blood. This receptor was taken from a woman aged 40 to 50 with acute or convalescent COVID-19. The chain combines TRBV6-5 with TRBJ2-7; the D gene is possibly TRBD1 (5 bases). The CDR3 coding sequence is TGTGCCAGCAGTCCACACAGGTCCTACGAGCAGTACGTC. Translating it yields CASSPHRSYEQYV.